This TCR beta chain was retrieved from a study of Graves' ophthalmopathy and Graves' hyperthyroidism. Study-wide points: For separating ophthalmopathy from stable hyperthyroidism, a 13-signature model gave 85% to 90% sensitivity and roughly 79% specificity.

Scientists amplified the TCR beta CDR3 regions from RNA transcripts. Second-round multiplex PCR came after a first-round RT-PCR that employed HTBI primers. One entry per CDR3 protein results from TCRdb running MiXCR on the multiplex PCR reads. The table lists about 620,000 distinct CDR3 sequences, around a fifth of them singletons. Germline CDR1 is SGHRS and CDR2 is YFSETQ. The CDR3 extends over 13 amino acids. Trimming took off 0 bases at V and 5 bases at J, with 8 bases between the two ends. This clonotype was seen more than once but under ten times. Its antigen is not identified. Ophthalmopathy absent within 18 months of follow-up marked hyperthyroidism as stable. The study recruited hyperthyroidism patients aged 18 to 65 who were newly diagnosed, under 2 months' duration. Uncontrolled infections, other autoimmune diseases, pregnancy or lactation barred patients from enrollment.

The sequence was obtained from a woman between 18 and 29 years old with stable Graves' hyperthyroidism. Some clones in this sample may be carry-over from other donors' samples. The chain employs TRBV5-1 and TRBJ1-1; tentative D call: TRBD1 (5 bases). Input material: peripheral blood. The CDR3 here is CASSLDGQTEAFF. CDR3 bases: TGCGCCAGCAGCTTGGATGGACAAACTGAAGCTTTCTTT.